This T cell receptor beta chain appears in the sequencing data of a study of early T cells in non-severe SARS-CoV-2 infection. TCRdb fed the 5' RACE reads into MiXCR, producing one record per CDR3 protein. The sample holds 85,000 to 100,000 distinct CDR3 sequences, 9.5% to 12% seen once. This clonotype has ten or more counts. This sequence originates from an adult who was a healthcare worker with PCR-confirmed SARS-CoV-2 infection or an uninfected control (not recorded which). The specimen comprised whole blood, sampled at baseline.

In nucleotides, the CDR3 is TGTGCCAGCAGCCGAGGACCGGGACTAGCGGGAATGGTCACCGGGGAGCTGTTTTTT. This gives the protein CASSRGPGLAGMVTGELFF. The chain carries TRBV7-3 and TRBJ2-2, with TRBD2 identical over 13 bases. The germline V gene encodes CDR1 SGHTA and CDR2 FQGTGA. The V segment lost 5 bases and the J segment 4 bases; nucleotides outside the gene matches: 13. CDR3 length equals 19 residues.